What follows is one T cell receptor (beta chain) and its context. The target antigen is unknown. The entry originates in a study of PD-L1 blockade in urothelial cancer. Across the study: Atezolizumab (1,200 mg intravenously every 3 weeks) began around 2014 for patients. T cells were recovered from blood samples at a median of 141,255. General study points: Larger 3-week expansion of tumor-associated blood clones was seen in durable-benefit patients.

The CDR3 sequence is 13 residues long. Germline loops: CDR1 ENHRY, CDR2 SYGVKD. Trimming took 7 bases from V and 3 from J, leaving 12 bases between them. Regarding time point: peripheral blood 6 weeks after treatment start. The authors spiked synthetic TCR analog templates into each PCR. Using immunoSEQ multiplex PCR, the repertoire was profiled, and TCRdb retains in-frame clones only, with some absent. The table includes about 90,000 clones, over 65% detected once. The sequencing used PBMCs, collected around atezolizumab (anti-PD-L1) treatment. The sequence was obtained from a man between 65 and 79 years old with urothelial cancer. The chain carries TRBV10-3 and TRBJ1-1; weak D call: TRBD1 (6 bases). In nucleotides, the CDR3 is TGTGCCATCAACACAGGGCAAGACACTGAAGCTTTCTTT. It encodes CAINTGQDTEAFF.